These T cell receptor beta chains were read from a single sample in a study of human T cells and chemical hapten exposure. Via MiXCR, TCRdb re-called the RACE reads, giving one row per CDR3 protein. The sample carries some 180,000 distinct CDR3 sequences, around 24% recorded once. The sample consisted of whole blood, taken in connection with sensitization to the hapten diphenylcyclopropenone (DPC). These TCRs come from a woman in her fifties or sixties with alopecia areata. Some clones in this sample may be carry-over from other donors' samples. Both conserved end residues are trimmed from each CDR3.

J gene: TRBJ2-3; CDR3 length: 15; V gene: TRBV5-5; CDR3 protein: ASSRRGGSPSTDTQY
J gene: TRBJ2-5; CDR3 length: 10; V gene: TRBV25-1; CDR3 protein: ASSRSQETQY
J gene: TRBJ2-3; CDR3 length: 12; V gene: TRBV7-9; CDR3 protein: ASSLVQNTDTQY
J gene: TRBJ2-3; CDR3 length: 13; V gene: TRBV12-3/TRBV12-4; CDR3 protein: ASRLTSGFTDTQY
J gene: TRBJ2-2; CDR3 length: 11; V gene: TRBV9; CDR3 protein: ASSGHWTGELF
J gene: TRBJ2-1; CDR3 length: 13; V gene: TRBV7-2; CDR3 protein: ASSPWRTSRNEQF
J gene: TRBJ2-3; CDR3 length: 13; V gene: TRBV5-4; CDR3 protein: ASSLDPGVTDTQY
J gene: TRBJ1-5; CDR3 length: 14; V gene: TRBV6-6; CDR3 protein: ASSYPVGGRDQPQH
J gene: TRBJ1-1; CDR3 length: 12; V gene: TRBV5-5; CDR3 protein: ASSLQRMNTEAF
J gene: TRBJ1-1; CDR3 length: 13; V gene: TRBV29-1; CDR3 protein: SVDGMLWGNTEAF
J gene: TRBJ1-1; CDR3 length: 12; V gene: TRBV5-1; CDR3 protein: ASSVQNLNTEAF
J gene: TRBJ1-1; CDR3 length: 12; V gene: TRBV12-3/TRBV12-4; CDR3 protein: ASRRPGGATEAF
J gene: TRBJ2-7; CDR3 length: 13; V gene: TRBV19; CDR3 protein: ASSDRAGGVYEQY
J gene: TRBJ2-4; CDR3 length: 9; V gene: TRBV10-3; CDR3 protein: AIGQENIQY
J gene: TRBJ2-7; CDR3 length: 12; V gene: TRBV20-1; CDR3 protein: SAGLGGNGGEQY
J gene: TRBJ2-2; CDR3 length: 14; V gene: TRBV24-1; CDR3 protein: ATSDGWAGPAGELF
J gene: TRBJ1-2; CDR3 length: 12; V gene: TRBV6-5; CDR3 protein: ASSTNAGGSGYT
J gene: TRBJ2-1; CDR3 length: 13; V gene: TRBV11-2; CDR3 protein: ASSPVQGLHNEQF
J gene: TRBJ2-5; CDR3 length: 13; V gene: TRBV24-1; CDR3 protein: ATSGAGGPVETQY
J gene: TRBJ2-2; CDR3 length: 11; V gene: TRBV29-1; CDR3 protein: SVAWANTGELF
J gene: TRBJ2-7; CDR3 length: 14; V gene: TRBV7-2; CDR3 protein: ASSLAMSGGTYEQY
J gene: TRBJ1-2; CDR3 length: 11; V gene: TRBV6-2/TRBV6-3; CDR3 protein: ASSPDTAYGYT
J gene: TRBJ1-3; CDR3 length: 16; V gene: TRBV20-1; CDR3 protein: SAREGPGDISSGNTIY
J gene: TRBJ2-1; CDR3 length: 11; V gene: TRBV20-1; CDR3 protein: SIGPPGYNEQF
J gene: TRBJ2-1; CDR3 length: 8; V gene: TRBV7-9; CDR3 protein: ASSRNEQF
J gene: TRBJ1-3; CDR3 length: 10; V gene: TRBV2; CDR3 protein: AGQGSGNTIY
J gene: TRBJ2-5; CDR3 length: 12; V gene: TRBV5-1; CDR3 protein: ASSATGYEETQY
J gene: TRBJ1-5; CDR3 length: 13; V gene: TRBV12-3/TRBV12-4; CDR3 protein: ASRRDNYSNQPQH
J gene: TRBJ1-3; CDR3 length: 12; V gene: TRBV29-1; CDR3 protein: SVEDRGSGNTIY
J gene: TRBJ1-2; CDR3 length: 11; V gene: TRBV29-1; CDR3 protein: SVTVSPNYGYT
J gene: TRBJ1-1; CDR3 length: 13; V gene: TRBV5-1; CDR3 protein: ASSLDSLVNTEAF
J gene: TRBJ2-3; CDR3 length: 10; V gene: TRBV7-9; CDR3 protein: ASTSPPGTQY
J gene: TRBJ2-5; CDR3 length: 12; V gene: TRBV7-8; CDR3 protein: ASSLGRAVETQY
J gene: TRBJ2-1; CDR3 length: 13; V gene: TRBV7-9; CDR3 protein: ASSQTIFTYNEQF
J gene: TRBJ2-7; CDR3 length: 10; V gene: TRBV29-1; CDR3 protein: SVELAAGEQY
J gene: TRBJ2-7; CDR3 length: 9; V gene: TRBV6-1; CDR3 protein: ASSELYEQY
J gene: TRBJ2-7; CDR3 length: 12; V gene: TRBV7-9; CDR3 protein: ASSFSGRPYEQY
J gene: TRBJ2-1; CDR3 length: 13; V gene: TRBV24-1; CDR3 protein: ATNPSGISYNEQF
J gene: TRBJ2-5; CDR3 length: 11; V gene: TRBV3-1; CDR3 protein: ASSWTREETQY
J gene: TRBJ2-3; CDR3 length: 12; V gene: TRBV6-6; CDR3 protein: ASSYGTRTDTQY
J gene: TRBJ2-3; CDR3 length: 14; V gene: TRBV20-1; CDR3 protein: SARELAGGSTDTQY
J gene: TRBJ2-1; CDR3 length: 14; V gene: TRBV7-2; CDR3 protein: ASSLENGVGIDEQF
J gene: TRBJ2-7; CDR3 length: 10; V gene: TRBV20-1; CDR3 protein: SARGDSYEQY
J gene: TRBJ2-1; CDR3 length: 8; V gene: TRBV29-1; CDR3 protein: TGGGDKQF
J gene: TRBJ1-5; CDR3 length: 11; V gene: TRBV15; CDR3 protein: ATSREIRQPQH
J gene: TRBJ1-1; CDR3 length: 11; V gene: TRBV13; CDR3 protein: ASSSGLRTEAF